This TCR beta chain stems from a study of OX40 agonist ivuxolimab in advanced cancers. Overall study: Patients got intravenous ivuxolimab at 0.01 to 10 mg/kg every 2 weeks.

The V segment lost 2 bases and the J segment 0 bases; nucleotides outside the gene matches: 1. Germline V CDR1 and CDR2: SEHNR, FQNEAQ (reference sequence). This CDR3 region has 14 residues. Study results and caveats: Among T cells, CD8+ cells averaged more expanded clones than CD4+ cells. Partial responders dosed at 0.1-3.0 mg/kg displayed clonal expansion ranking among the lowest.

Blood was sampled at baseline, cycle 4 day 1, and cycle 7 day 1. About this clone itself: Its antigen is as yet unknown.

Repertoires were generated with immunoSEQ multiplex PCR, while TCRdb's copy carries only in-frame clones and drops some. The table shows about 95,000 clones, with roughly nine tenths occurring only once. The source was CD4+ or CD8+ T cells sorted from blood, collected in a trial of the OX40 agonist ivuxolimab. This clonotype was sampled from an adult with an advanced solid tumor such as melanoma, head and neck, liver or kidney cancer. The rearrangement joins TRBV7-9 to TRBJ2-7, with TRBD1 identical over 7 bases. The CDR3 region is CASSLRTGSYEQYF. The DNA for the CDR3 is TGTGCCAGCAGCTTAAGGACAGGCTCCTACGAGCAGTACTTC. Drawing the rest from reference TRBV7-9 and TRBJ2-7, the complete variable domain is DTGVSQNPRHKITKRGQNVTFRCDPISEHNRLYWYRQTLGQGPEFLTYFQNEAQLEKSRLLSDRFSAERPKGSFSTLEIQRTEQGDSAMYLCASSLRTGSYEQYFGPGTRLTVT.